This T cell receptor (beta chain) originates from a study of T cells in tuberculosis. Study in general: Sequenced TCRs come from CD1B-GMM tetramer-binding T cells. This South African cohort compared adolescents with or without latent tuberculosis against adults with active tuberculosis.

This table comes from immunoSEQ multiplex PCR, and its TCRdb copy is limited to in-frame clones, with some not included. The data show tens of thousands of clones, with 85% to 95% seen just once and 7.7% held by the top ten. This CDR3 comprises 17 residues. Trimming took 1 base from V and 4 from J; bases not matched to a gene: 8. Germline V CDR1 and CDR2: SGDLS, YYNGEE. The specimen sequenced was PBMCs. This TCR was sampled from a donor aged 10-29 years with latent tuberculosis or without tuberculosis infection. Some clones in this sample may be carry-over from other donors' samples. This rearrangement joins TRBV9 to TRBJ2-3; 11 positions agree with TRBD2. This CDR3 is CASSVPVASGGPDTQYF. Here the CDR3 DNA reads TGTGCCAGCAGCGTACCAGTCGCTAGCGGGGGGCCAGATACGCAGTATTTT.